This T cell receptor beta chain was documented in a study of blood T cell repertoires in COVID-19. As for the study in general: There were acute and convalescent COVID-19 samples, and they came from the United States, Italy and Spain. T cells, B-cell-depleted T cells, or PBMCs supplied cDNA or gDNA.

With V trimmed by 5 bases and J by 2 bases, 5 bases remained unmatched. Germline-derived CDR1 and CDR2 are MNHEY and SVGAGI. CDR3 size: 14 residues. This clone was observed a handful of times. Authors' analysis steps: From reference gene primer amplification, estimates of nucleated cell counts were derived. The assay was immunoSEQ multiplex PCR, and TCRdb's table has in-frame clones only and misses some. D and trimming come from the DNA, and the V and J calls and clone size come from that table. The sample lists about 240,000 clones, more than 75% occurring once. The rearrangement links TRBV6-5 to TRBJ1-1; 7 bases line up with TRBD1. The TCR was taken from a woman in her sixties with active or convalescent COVID-19. Sequencing input: peripheral blood. CDR3 amino acids: CASSNRQGNTEAFF. For the CDR3, the DNA is TGTGCCAGCAGTAACAGACAGGGAAACACTGAAGCTTTCTTT.